This TCR beta chain came from a study of graft-versus-host responses after intestinal transplantation (dated by TCRdb to the early 2020s). Some background on the complete study: Multivisceral, liver-intestinal, or isolated intestinal transplants were received by the recipients. Instead of going to the commercial service, samples from three later patients were sequenced in-house on an Illumina MiSeq and processed with MiXCR. A cohort of 20 to 25 intestinal transplant recipients, including one retransplant, was enrolled, and 3 patients lacking pretransplant specimens were excluded. Every recipient was given anti-thymocyte globulin induction, then maintenance tacrolimus and steroids for 3 to 4 years. After intestinal transplantation, graft-versus-host and host-versus-graft alloreactive T cell clones were followed in the graft, circulation and bone marrow using bulk TCR-beta CDR3 sequencing. Donor T cell macrochimerism was defined as a peak of at least 4% donor T cells among recipient peripheral blood mononuclear cells. To identify alloreactive clones, pre-transplant mixed lymphocyte reaction products were sequenced and then compared with unstimulated pre-transplant donor and recipient T cells. On the study overall, not on this receptor specifically: Conclusions were limited by the relatively low number and heterogeneity of intestinal transplant patients. GvH clones were detected in recipient bone marrow, and some appeared earlier in ileal mucosa or blood, consistent with an intestinal mucosal origin. Early after transplant, declines in HvG clones were associated with peak levels of circulating GvH clones. In patients with donor T cell macrochimerism, the allografts had high GvH to HvG T cell clonal ratios.

Notes on this clone: The target of this receptor is not known. No much larger clonotype is one base removed from it; base qualities were not supplied.

The time point label here, explained by the study, means: cells obtained before transplantation from donor or recipient. CD3+CD4+ and CD3+CD8+ populations were FACS-sorted from unstimulated pre-transplant donor and recipient cells taken from spleen or lymph nodes. Receptor libraries were prepared by the immunoSEQ multiplex PCR assay. For most patients, genomic DNA was isolated with the Qiagen DNeasy Blood and Tissue Kit and sent frozen to Adaptive Biotechnologies for TCR sequencing. Adaptive Biotechnologies carried out high-throughput TCR-beta CDR3 sequencing of genomic DNA for most patients. Under the source paper's analysis protocol: TCR sequencing data for roughly 17 patients were retrieved from Adaptive's ImmunoSEQ software; three other patients were processed with MiXCR and VDJtools. To correct CD4 versus CD8 sorting errors, sequences present in both subsets at a frequency ratio below 5:1 were removed. CDR3 nucleotide sequences shared between donor and recipient were removed because the origin of such sequences could not be assigned. At least 2-fold expansion over unstimulated cells and a minimum CFSE-low frequency of 0.002% (template counts) or 0.001% (read counts) were required for clones to be classified as alloreactive. Mappable clones were those detected in sequenced pre-transplant spleen, lymph node, or MLR CFSE-low populations of the donor or recipient. Cumulative frequency of alloreactive clones was calculated as a percentage of all sequences weighted by copy number. TCRdb provides this immuneACCESS table in a form limited to in-frame rearrangements. Some clones are lacking; in checked studies, under half of them reflect an unresolved V gene, and why the rest are absent is not known. Clone size and V and J calls were adopted from that table, with D and trimming inferred from the DNA. A total of 95,000 to 150,000 clones appear in this sample, about 95% of them only once. The ten biggest clones cover under 3.5% of the sample.

The CDR3 spans 13 residues, from the cysteine through the phenylalanine. Only the CDR3 DNA stays, 39 bases, in frame from base 1. CDR1 and CDR2 were assigned from the germline V gene as LGHNA and YNFKEQ. Cut back by 2 bases and 2 bases, the V and J ends lie 6 bases apart. This clonotype originated in a human donor who received an intestinal transplant. Here the chain combines TRBV4-2 and TRBJ1-2; possibly the D gene is TRBD1, per 5 matching bases. Sequences were derived from unstimulated CD8+ T cells sorted from spleen or lymph node cells, sampled before intestinal transplant. The DNA is as follows: TGTGCCAGCAGCCAACAGGGAAACTATGGCTACACCTTC. It codes for CASSQQGNYGYTF.